Given below is one TCR beta chain in context. The antigen is not known. Autoimmune disease history or systemic immunosuppression was exclusionary. Germline loops: CDR1 WSHSY, CDR2 SAAADI. CDR3 length equals 13 residues. The germline V and J ends were trimmed by 8 bases and 7 bases, with 14 bases remaining between them. The sample comes from a study of OX40 agonist ivuxolimab in advanced cancers. Study results and caveats: Patients with a partial response at 0.1-3.0 mg/kg had among the lowest clonal expansion.

Sequencing was performed with immunoSEQ multiplex PCR; in TCRdb, only in-frame clones are kept and a portion is missing. The sample records roughly 67,000 clones, about four fifths being singletons. The material was CD4+ or CD8+ T cells sorted from blood, obtained in a trial of the OX40 agonist ivuxolimab. The source is an adult with an advanced solid tumor such as melanoma, head and neck, liver or kidney cancer. This chain connects TRBV10-2 to TRBJ1-4; D unresolved. DNA of the CDR3: TGCGCCAGCTGCCTAGGAGGAAGTGAAAAACTGTTTTTT. Amino acid sequence: CASCLGGSEKLFF.